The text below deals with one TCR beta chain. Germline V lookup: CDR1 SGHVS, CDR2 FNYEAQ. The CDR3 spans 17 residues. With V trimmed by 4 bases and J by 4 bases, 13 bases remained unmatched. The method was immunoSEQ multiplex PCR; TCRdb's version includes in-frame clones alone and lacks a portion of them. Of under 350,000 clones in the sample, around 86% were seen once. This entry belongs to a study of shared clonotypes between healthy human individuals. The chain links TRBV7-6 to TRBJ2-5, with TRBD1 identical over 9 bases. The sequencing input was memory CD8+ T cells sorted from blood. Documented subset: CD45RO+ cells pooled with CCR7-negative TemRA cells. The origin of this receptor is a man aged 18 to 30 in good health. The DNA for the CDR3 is TGTGCCAGCAGCTCCCCTTACAGGGGGCGCGGTCGAGAGACCCAGTACTTC. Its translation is CASSSPYRGRGRETQYF. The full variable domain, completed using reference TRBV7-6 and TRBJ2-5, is GAGVSQSPRYKVTKRGQDVALRCDPISGHVSLYWYRQALGQGPEFLTYFNYEAQQDKSGLPNDRFSAERPEGSISTLTIQRTEQRDSAMYRCASSSPYRGRGRETQYFGPGTRLLVL.